This TCR beta chain was sequenced for a study of a mutant IDH1 vaccine in newly diagnosed glioma. TCRdb's copy holds only in-frame clones and misses some; the assay was immunoSEQ multiplex PCR. The sample shows almost 95,000 clones, under 90% of them seen only once. Time point of the sample: week 47, end of study. Each dose delivered 300 ug of mutant IDH1 20-mer peptide subcutaneously with imiquimod. New WHO grade 3 or 4 astrocytomas that were IDH1-mutant and ATRX-lost had been found in donors. With regard to this clone: Its antigen remains unknown.

This receptor was obtained from a woman aged 45-65 years with glioma. The sample was PBMCs, taken from a glioma patient whose treatment included an IDH1 peptide vaccine.

Here the CDR3 DNA reads TGCAGCGTGGGGGACTCTGAGAGGGGTCATACTGAAGCTTTCTTT. It specifies CSVGDSERGHTEAFF. The genes are TRBV29-1 and TRBJ1-1; a possible D gene is TRBD1 (5 bases). Looked up from germline, CDR1 is SQVTM and CDR2 is ANQGSEA. Trimming removed 6 bases at V and 5 bases at J, with 22 bases between. The CDR3 runs to 15 residues.